The 27 T cell receptor beta chains given below trace back to one sample, sequenced in a study of T-cell memory formation after mild COVID-19. TCRdb processed the 5' RACE reads anew with MiXCR; each CDR3 protein has one entry. The table records about 350,000 distinct CDR3 sequences, roughly an eighth of them present only once. Sample: PBMCs or a T cell subset sorted from them (not recorded which). Source of these receptors: a man between 18 and 29 years old who had mild COVID-19 (a few samples of this study predate the infection). Cell type and time point are not known.

The rearrangement joins TRBV20-1 to TRBJ1-2, with D tentatively TRBD1 (6 bases). Germline-derived CDR1 and CDR2 are DFQATT and SNEGSKA (reference sequence). The CDR3 extends over 13 amino acids. V lost 7 bases to trimming and J lost 5 bases, with 17 bases between them. This CDR3 reads CSVGTTGHYGYTF. CDR3 coding DNA: TGCAGTGTGGGGACAACAGGGCATTATGGCTACACCTTC.

This clonotype was found a few times. This rearrangement joins TRBV20-1 to TRBJ1-2; D gene uncertain. The ends were cut back, 7 bases at V and 6 bases at J, with 12 bases in the middle. Germline CDR1 and CDR2: DFQATT and SNEGSKA (reference sequence). This CDR3 is 11 amino acids long. The CDR3 protein is CSVPTFDGYTF. CDR3 DNA sequence: TGCAGTGTCCCGACGTTCGATGGCTACACCTTC.

In its sample, this clonotype was seen a few times. The chain has TRBV7-9 and TRBJ1-4; D not resolved. V was pared by 5 bases and J by 5 bases, with 12 bases between. There are 14 residues in the CDR3. CDR1 is SEHNR, CDR2 FQNEAQ, per germline (reference sequence). This CDR3 reads CASSIMTENEKLFF. The CDR3 bases are TGTGCCAGCAGCATCATGACGGAAAATGAAAAACTGTTTTTT.

This clonotype was observed a few times. The rearrangement joins TRBV20-1 to TRBJ1-6; 7 positions agree with TRBD1. The ends lost 6 bases at V and 11 bases at J; junction bases unmatched: 13. The CDR3 extends over 14 amino acids. The V gene's germline CDR1 is DFQATT and CDR2 SNEGSKA (reference sequence). CDR3 region: CSAGPWDSKTPLHF. CDR3 bases: TGCAGTGCCGGGCCCTGGGACAGTAAAACACCCCTCCACTTT.

This clonotype was counted between two and nine times. The V and J genes are TRBV25-1 and TRBJ2-2; 9 bases are a match to TRBD2. This CDR3 spans 15 amino acids. Germline-derived CDR1 and CDR2 are MGHDK and SYGVNS. V gave up 6 bases and J gave up 3 bases; unmatched junction bases: 5. CDR3 region: CASSPSGDYTGELFF. CDR3 nucleotide sequence: TGTGCCAGCAGCCCTAGCGGGGACTACACCGGGGAGCTGTTTTTT.

This clonotype was counted only a few times. The chain uses TRBV4-1 and TRBJ2-3, with TRBD2 as a possible D gene (6 bases). The ends were cut back, 3 bases at V and 2 bases at J, with 12 bases in the middle. The CDR3 extends over 15 amino acids. In germline, CDR1 is MGHRA, CDR2 YSYEKL. The CDR3 is CASSQEGLSTDTQYF. For the CDR3, the DNA is TGCGCCAGCAGCCAGGAGGGACTTTCCACAGATACGCAGTATTTT.

The chain has TRBV18 and TRBJ1-5, with D possibly TRBD1 on 5 matching bases. Germline CDR1 is KGHSH and CDR2 is LQKENI. V lost 6 bases to trimming and J lost 7 bases, with 10 bases between them. The CDR3 length is 12 residues. CDR3 sequence: CASSGRGQPQHF. CDR3 DNA sequence: TGTGCCAGCTCGGGAAGGGGACAGCCCCAGCATTTT.

This clonotype was found many times. The rearrangement uses TRBV5-4 and TRBJ2-1; D is unclear. Germline V gene sequence: CDR1 SGHNT, CDR2 YYREEE (reference sequence). The V end was cut by 4 bases, the J end by 0 bases, with 11 bases between. The CDR3 runs 15 residues. The CDR3 DNA is TGTGCCAGCAGCCTGACAAGTAGCTCCTACAATGAGCAGTTCTTC. This sequence encodes CASSLTSSSYNEQFF. Full variable domain (outside the CDR3, taken from reference TRBV5-4 and TRBJ2-1): ETGVTQSPTHLIKTRGQQVTLRCSSQSGHNTVSWYQQALGQGPQFIFQYYREEENGRGNFPPRFSGLQFPNYSSELNVNALELDDSALYLCASSLTSSSYNEQFFGPGTRLTVL.

This clonotype has ten or more counts. This chain uses TRBV11-2 with TRBJ2-7; 9 bases line up with TRBD1. CDR1 is SGHAT, CDR2 FQNNGV, per germline. This CDR3 spans 15 amino acids. Trimming cost V 1 base and J 5 bases; bases outside gene matches: 6. CDR3 region: CASSLVGQGGHEQYF. In DNA, the CDR3 is TGTGCCAGCAGCTTAGTGGGACAGGGAGGACACGAGCAGTACTTC.

The rearrangement joins TRBV12-3 or TRBV12-4 to TRBJ2-3; unclear D gene. The CDR3 extends over 11 amino acids. Trimming pared 6 bases from V and 7 bases from J, leaving 8 bases between. CDR3 in DNA: TGTGCCAGCAGACTCGGGCATACGCAGTATTTT. The encoded protein is CASRLGHTQYF.

The V gene is TRBV4-1, the J gene TRBJ1-1, with a possible D match to TRBD1 (5 bases). The germline V and J ends were trimmed by 0 bases and 8 bases, with 16 bases remaining between them. The length of the CDR3 is 15 residues. From germline, CDR1 is MGHRA and CDR2 YSYEKL. CDR3 region: CASSQDLGNGGEAFF. CDR3 bases: TGCGCCAGCAGCCAAGATTTGGGGAATGGGGGGGAAGCTTTCTTT.

The genes are TRBV6-5 and TRBJ2-7, with D tentatively TRBD1 (6 bases). The CDR3 spans 14 residues. Per germline, CDR1 MNHEY and CDR2 SVGAGI. Trimming removed 2 bases from V and 5 bases from J, with 13 bases in between. CDR3 sequence: CASSYTNRAHEQYF. The CDR3 DNA follows: TGTGCCAGCAGTTACACAAACAGGGCCCACGAGCAGTACTTC.

The V gene is TRBV20-1, the J gene TRBJ2-1; 9 nucleotides align to TRBD1. This CDR3 has 13 residues. CDR1 is DFQATT, CDR2 SNEGSKA, per germline (reference sequence). J lost 7 bases, V lost 3 bases, and 4 bases had no gene match. The CDR3, as DNA: TGCAGTGCTAGTCAAGGACAGGGGAATGAGCAGTTCTTC. Protein: CSASQGQGNEQFF.

In this sample, this clonotype turned up a few times. This rearrangement joins TRBV5-6 to TRBJ2-2; D perhaps matches TRBD2 (5 bases). Per germline, CDR1 SGHDT and CDR2 YYEEEE. V lost 3 bases, J lost 7 bases, and 10 bases lay in between. The CDR3 covers 13 residues. In nucleotides, the CDR3 is TGTGCCAGCAGCTGGCTAGCAGGCGGGGAGCTGTTTTTT. This encodes CASSWLAGGELFF. The entire variable domain, with the rest obtained from reference TRBV5-6 and TRBJ2-2, is as follows: DAGVTQSPTHLIKTRGQQVTLRCSPKSGHDTVSWYQQALGQGPQFIFQYYEEEERQRGNFPDRFSGHQFPNYSSELNVNALLLGDSALYLCASSWLAGGELFFGEGSRLTVL.

Many counts were recorded for this clonotype. The J gene is TRBJ2-7, the V gene TRBV6-6; the D gene is possibly TRBD1 (7 bases). The V gene lost 5 bases and the J gene lost 7 bases, with 9 bases spanning the gap. The CDR3 is 11 amino acids. Germline assignment: CDR1 MNHNY and CDR2 SVGAGI (reference sequence). CDR3 residues: CASSPGGEQYV. Written as DNA, the CDR3 is TGTGCCAGCAGTCCAGGGGGGGAGCAGTACGTC.

Only a few counts were recorded for this clonotype. The V call is TRBV3-1, the J call TRBJ1-4; possible D gene TRBD1, 5 bases. Deletions cut 0 bases from V and 4 bases from J, with 12 bases between. This CDR3 is 16 amino acids long. The germline V gene encodes CDR1 LGHDT and CDR2 YNNKEL (reference sequence). CDR3 in DNA: TGTGCCAGCAGCCAAGAATCGGGACGATTTAATGAAAAACTGTTTTTT. Its protein is CASSQESGRFNEKLFF.

The chain joins TRBV5-1 to TRBJ1-1, with 8 nucleotides matching TRBD1. The CDR3 covers 13 residues. J lost 8 bases, V lost 2 bases, and 5 bases had no gene match. Germline V gene lookup returns CDR1 SGHRS and CDR2 YFSETQ. The CDR3 coding sequence is TGCGCCAGCAGCTTCGGACAGGGTCTAGAAGCTTTCTTT. This translates into CASSFGQGLEAFF.

The chain employs TRBV5-6 and TRBJ2-4; TRBD2 matches at 11 bases. After removal of 1 base from V and 9 bases from J, the junction contained 9 bases not matched to a gene. Germline V lookup: CDR1 SGHDT, CDR2 YYEEEE. The CDR3 spans 16 residues. CDR3 in amino acids: CASSLLTSGSSGIQYF. The CDR3 region has the DNA TGTGCCAGCAGCTTGTTAACTAGCGGGAGTAGCGGCATTCAGTACTTC.

The V and J genes are TRBV7-9 and TRBJ2-1, with 8 bases that match TRBD2. The CDR3 runs 15 residues. Germline values: CDR1 SEHNR, CDR2 FQNEAQ (reference sequence). J gave up 10 bases and V 5 bases, and 13 bases lay outside the gene matches. The CDR3 protein is CASSPGGLVSREQFF. CDR3 nucleotides: TGTGCCAGCAGCCCGGGGGGACTAGTTTCTCGGGAGCAGTTCTTC.

This clonotype was found many times. This chain links TRBV28 with TRBJ1-5, with unresolved D. The CDR3 runs 15 residues. Germline CDR1 reads MDHEN; CDR2 reads SYDVKM. V was cut by 4 bases and J by 6 bases, with 16 bases left in between. CDR3 bases: TGTGCCAGCAGTTCCCGTACCAGGCGGGCTCAGCCCCAGCATTTT. Encoded protein: CASSSRTRRAQPQHF. The variable domain in full, with the rest retrieved from reference TRBV28 and TRBJ1-5, is DVKVTQSSRYLVKRTGEKVFLECVQDMDHENMFWYRQDPGLGLRLIYFSYDVKMKEKGDIPEGYSVSREKKERFSLILESASTNQTSMYLCASSSRTRRAQPQHFGDGTRLSIL.

This clonotype was counted between two and nine times. V is TRBV4-1 and J is TRBJ2-3, with TRBD2 matching 12 bases. J was trimmed by 4 bases and V by 4 bases; bases with no gene match: 12. The V gene's germline CDR1 is MGHRA and CDR2 YSYEKL. The CDR3 is 18 residues long. CDR3 protein: CASSPIPPSGRASDTQYF. In nucleotides, the CDR3 is TGCGCCAGCAGCCCTATACCGCCTAGCGGGAGGGCGTCAGATACGCAGTATTTT.

This clonotype showed up just a few times. The chain is built from TRBV12-3 or TRBV12-4 and TRBJ2-1, with TRBD2 identical over 13 bases. This CDR3 has 16 amino acids. Germline trimming cut 7 bases from V and 8 bases from J; bases unmatched to any gene: 11. CDR3 residues: CASTRTGTSGAHEQFF. Written as DNA, the CDR3 is TGTGCCAGCACTAGAACCGGGACTAGCGGGGCCCATGAGCAGTTCTTC.

This clonotype was seen only a few times. The genes are TRBV7-2 and TRBJ2-3; D remains ambiguous. Trimming shortened V by 5 bases and J by 3 bases, and 12 bases separated the two germline ends. The CDR3 runs to 14 residues. Germline V gives CDR1 SGHTA, CDR2 FQGNSA. CDR3 amino acids: CASSNYLETDTQYF. The CDR3, as DNA: TGTGCCAGCAGCAATTACCTAGAAACAGATACGCAGTATTTT.

This chain joins TRBV4-2 and TRBJ1-1; D might be TRBD1 (5 bases). The V gene lost 3 bases and the J gene lost 4 bases, with 12 bases spanning the gap. From germline, CDR1 is LGHNA and CDR2 YNFKEQ. The CDR3 has 14 amino acids. The CDR3 nucleotides read TGTGCCAGCAGCCACCTAAGCGGGGGCACTGAAGCTTTCTTT. Translating it yields CASSHLSGGTEAFF.

This clonotype occurred a few times. The chain employs TRBV10-3 and TRBJ2-3; TRBD1 agrees at 9 bases. CDR1 is ENHRY and CDR2 is SYGVKD in the germline V gene. CDR3 length: 15 residues. V lost 6 bases, J lost 1 base, and 5 bases stayed unmatched. The CDR3 DNA is TGTGCCATCAGGGGGACAGGGCTCGGCACAGATACGCAGTATTTT. Amino acid sequence: CAIRGTGLGTDTQYF.

This clonotype has ten or more counts. The rearrangement uses TRBV7-8 and TRBJ2-1; perhaps TRBD2 as D (5 bases). This CDR3 region has 16 residues. V was shortened by 0 bases and J by 0 bases, with 9 bases between the two germline ends. Germline CDR1 SGHVS, CDR2 FQNEAQ. The CDR3 sequence is CASSLAAGSSYNEQFF. The CDR3 nucleotides read TGTGCCAGCAGCTTAGCGGCGGGCAGCTCCTACAATGAGCAGTTCTTC.

The chain has TRBV27 and TRBJ1-4, with 9 nucleotides matching TRBD1. CDR3 length equals 14 residues. With V trimmed by 5 bases and J by 8 bases, 6 bases remained unmatched. Germline V gives CDR1 MNHEY, CDR2 SMNVEV (reference sequence). DNA of the CDR3: TGTGCCAGCAGTATAACAGGGGGCCGCGAAAAACTGTTTTTT. Translation: CASSITGGREKLFF.